The present entry profiles one T cell receptor beta chain with its context. V lost 3 bases to trimming and J lost 1 base, with 7 bases between them. The CDR3 has 14 residues. Germline V gene data show CDR1 as LNHDA and CDR2 as SQIVND (reference sequence). Amplification targeted TCR beta CDR3 regions from RNA transcripts. The HTBI set primed first-round TCR CDR3 RT-PCR. TCRdb reanalysed the multiplex PCR reads using MiXCR and keeps one entry per CDR3 protein. Found here are 400,000 to 550,000 distinct CDR3 sequences, approximately 25% of them singletons; the top ten hold about 11%. The sample is drawn from a study of T cells in Graves' hyperthyroidism and ophthalmopathy. Turning to the study itself: At initial diagnosis, before any treatment had begun, peripheral blood was obtained.

The sequence was obtained from a woman in her 30s with Graves' ophthalmopathy. The specimen was blood. The rearrangement links TRBV19 to TRBJ2-1; TRBD1 is a possible D gene (6 bases). The CDR3 region has the DNA TGTGCCAGTAGTATCACAGGGTCCTACAATGAGCAGTTCTTC. Its translation: CASSITGSYNEQFF.